The rows below give T cell receptor beta chains drawn from one sample of a study of blood T cells in healthy people across ages. TCRdb redid the calling of the 5' RACE reads with MiXCR, one entry per CDR3 protein. The sample lists approximately 830,000 distinct CDR3 sequences; about 59% were seen once. Sequenced input: blood. Receptors were obtained from a man aged 25 to 45 in good health. Both conserved end residues are part of each CDR3. Fields, in order: clone size, D gene, V gene, J gene, CDR3 length, CDR3 protein, CDR3 DNA. The D gene is left open where the match is weak. Part of the rows lack a size; the others show once, few, many or a class for expanded clones.

size: NA
D: NA
V: TRBV27
J: TRBJ2-3
length: 13
CDR3: CASSAEISDTQYF
DNA: TGTGCCAGCAGTGCAGAAATCTCCGATACGCAGTATTTT

size: NA
D: NA
V: TRBV5-4
J: TRBJ2-1
length: 16
CDR3: CASSSYLGGLGNEQFF
DNA: TGTGCCAGCAGCTCCTATCTTGGGGGGCTTGGGAATGAGCAGTTCTTC

size: NA
D: NA
V: TRBV20-1
J: TRBJ1-5
length: 13
CDR3: CSAFGGGNQPQHF
DNA: TGCAGTGCATTCGGAGGGGGTAATCAGCCCCAGCATTTT

size: NA
D: NA
V: TRBV27
J: TRBJ2-1
length: 13
CDR3: CASGGTSIHEQFF
DNA: TGTGCCTCCGGAGGTACATCGATCCATGAGCAGTTCTTC

size: few
D: NA
V: TRBV7-9
J: TRBJ2-6
length: 17
CDR3: CASSLGQSSSGANVLTF
DNA: TGTGCCAGCAGCTTAGGACAGTCAAGCTCTGGGGCCAACGTCCTGACTTTC

size: NA
D: TRBD2
V: TRBV27
J: TRBJ2-1
length: 15
CDR3: CASSLGRGGHNEQFF
DNA: TGTGCCAGCAGTTTAGGGCGGGGGGGCCACAATGAGCAGTTCTTC

size: NA
D: NA
V: TRBV29-1
J: TRBJ2-3
length: 12
CDR3: CSAGPRRDTQYF
DNA: TGCAGCGCGGGCCCCCGTAGAGATACGCAGTATTTT

size: NA
D: NA
V: TRBV6-5
J: TRBJ2-7
length: 15
CDR3: CARAPGFSKHYEQYF
DNA: TGTGCCCGCGCTCCCGGGTTCTCCAAACACTACGAGCAGTACTTC

size: few
D: NA
V: TRBV4-3
J: TRBJ2-1
length: 14
CDR3: CASSRDGSYNEQFF
DNA: TGCGCCAGCAGCCGGGACGGATCCTACAATGAGCAGTTCTTC

size: NA
D: TRBD2
V: TRBV9
J: TRBJ2-7
length: 14
CDR3: CASSRGGDMYEQYF
DNA: TGTGCCAGCAGCCGGGGGGGTGACATGTACGAGCAGTACTTC

size: NA
D: TRBD1
V: TRBV20-1
J: TRBJ1-6
length: 18
CDR3: CSATRGWGGDRANSPLHF
DNA: TGCAGTGCTACCAGAGGATGGGGTGGGGACAGGGCTAATTCACCCCTCCACTTT

size: NA
D: NA
V: TRBV4-2
J: TRBJ1-4
length: 17
CDR3: CASSQTRLGATNEKLFF
DNA: TGTGCCAGCAGCCAGACCAGACTTGGGGCAACTAATGAAAAACTGTTTTTT

size: NA
D: NA
V: TRBV9
J: TRBJ2-3
length: 14
CDR3: CASGSSSPRDTQYF
DNA: TGTGCCAGCGGCTCCTCCTCCCCTAGAGATACGCAGTATTTT

size: NA
D: NA
V: TRBV9
J: TRBJ2-7
length: 15
CDR3: CASSVGARRENEQYF
DNA: TGTGCCAGCAGCGTAGGGGCCAGGAGGGAGAATGAGCAGTACTTC

size: few
D: TRBD2
V: TRBV29-1
J: TRBJ2-1
length: 14
CDR3: CSAARGGTYNEQFF
DNA: TGCAGCGCCGCCCGGGGGGGTACCTACAATGAGCAGTTCTTC

size: NA
D: TRBD2
V: TRBV12-3/TRBV12-4
J: TRBJ2-5
length: 14
CDR3: CASSPLAGDETQYF
DNA: TGTGCCAGCAGTCCATTAGCGGGAGACGAGACCCAGTACTTC

size: NA
D: TRBD2
V: TRBV12-3/TRBV12-4
J: TRBJ2-1
length: 15
CDR3: CASRLSGADYNEQFF
DNA: TGTGCCAGCAGACTAAGCGGGGCCGACTACAATGAGCAGTTCTTC

size: NA
D: NA
V: TRBV28
J: TRBJ2-7
length: 14
CDR3: CASSDLYGDYEQYF
DNA: TGTGCCAGCAGTGACCTTTATGGGGATTACGAGCAGTACTTC

size: NA
D: NA
V: TRBV11-1
J: TRBJ1-2
length: 12
CDR3: CASSEGSYGYTF
DNA: TGTGCCAGCAGCGAGGGCAGCTATGGCTACACCTTC

size: few
D: NA
V: TRBV20-1
J: TRBJ2-7
length: 12
CDR3: CSARVAGSEQYF
DNA: TGCAGTGCTAGAGTCGCGGGGAGTGAGCAGTACTTC

size: NA
D: NA
V: TRBV20-1
J: TRBJ2-5
length: 13
CDR3: CSAVAVGQETQYF
DNA: TGCAGTGCCGTCGCGGTGGGGCAAGAGACCCAGTACTTC